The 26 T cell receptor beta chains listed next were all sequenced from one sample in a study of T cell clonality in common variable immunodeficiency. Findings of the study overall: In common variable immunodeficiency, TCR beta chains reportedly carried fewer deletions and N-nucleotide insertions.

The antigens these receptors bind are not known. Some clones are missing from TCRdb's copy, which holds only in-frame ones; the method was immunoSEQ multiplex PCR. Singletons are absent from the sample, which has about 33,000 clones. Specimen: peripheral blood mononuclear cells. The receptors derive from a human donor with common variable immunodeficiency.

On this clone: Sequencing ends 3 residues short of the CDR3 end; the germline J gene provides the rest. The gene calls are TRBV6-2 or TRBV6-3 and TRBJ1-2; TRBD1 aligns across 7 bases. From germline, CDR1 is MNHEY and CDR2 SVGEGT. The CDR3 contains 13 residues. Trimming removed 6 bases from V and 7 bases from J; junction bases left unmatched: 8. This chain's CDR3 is CASSQQGRGGYTF. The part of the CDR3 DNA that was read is TGTGCCAGCAGCCAACAGGGGAGAGGTGGC.

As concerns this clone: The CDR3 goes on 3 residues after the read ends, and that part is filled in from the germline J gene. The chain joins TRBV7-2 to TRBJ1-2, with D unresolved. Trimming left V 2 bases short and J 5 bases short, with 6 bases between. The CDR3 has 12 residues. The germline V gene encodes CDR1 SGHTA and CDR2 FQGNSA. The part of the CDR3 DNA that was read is TGTGCCAGCAGCTTAAGCGGATATGGC. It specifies CASSLSGYG. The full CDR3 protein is CASSLSGYGYTF. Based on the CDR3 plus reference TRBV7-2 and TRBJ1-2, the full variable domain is GAGVSQSPSNKVTEKGKDVELRCDPISGHTALYWYRQSLGQGLEFLIYFQGNSAPDKSGLPSDRFSAERTGGSVSTLTIQRTQQEDSAVYLCASSLSGYGYTFGSGTRLTVV.

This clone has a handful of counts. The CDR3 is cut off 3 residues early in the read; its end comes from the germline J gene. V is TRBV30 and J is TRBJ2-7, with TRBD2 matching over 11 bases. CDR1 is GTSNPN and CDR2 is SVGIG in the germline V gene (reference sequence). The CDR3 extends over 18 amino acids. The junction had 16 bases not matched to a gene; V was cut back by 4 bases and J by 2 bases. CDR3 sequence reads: CAWTGTKGLAASPYEQYF. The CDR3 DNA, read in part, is TGTGCCTGGACAGGCACAAAGGGACTAGCGGCCTCTCCCTACGAG. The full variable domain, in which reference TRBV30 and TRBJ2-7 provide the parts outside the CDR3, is SQTIHQWPATLVQPVGSPLSLECTVEGTSNPNLYWYRQAAGRGLQLLFYSVGIGQISSEVPQNLSASRPQDRQFILSSKKLLLSDSGFYLCAWTGTKGLAASPYEQYFGPGTRLTVT.

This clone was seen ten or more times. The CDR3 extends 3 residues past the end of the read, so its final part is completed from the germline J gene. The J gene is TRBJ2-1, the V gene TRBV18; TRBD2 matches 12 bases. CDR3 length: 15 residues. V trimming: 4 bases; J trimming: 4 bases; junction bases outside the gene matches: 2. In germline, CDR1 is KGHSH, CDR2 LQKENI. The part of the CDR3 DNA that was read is TGTGCCAGCTCACTACTAGCGGGGGGATACAATGAG. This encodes CASSLLAGGYNE. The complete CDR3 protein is CASSLLAGGYNEQFF.

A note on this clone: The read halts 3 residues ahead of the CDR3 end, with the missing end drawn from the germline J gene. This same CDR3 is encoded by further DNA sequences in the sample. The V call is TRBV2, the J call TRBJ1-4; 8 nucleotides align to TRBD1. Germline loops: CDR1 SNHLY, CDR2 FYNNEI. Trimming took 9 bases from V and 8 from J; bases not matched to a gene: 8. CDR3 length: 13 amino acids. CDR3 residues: CARGQGRAEKLFF. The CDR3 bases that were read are TGTGCCAGAGGACAGGGCCGGGCGGAAAAA.

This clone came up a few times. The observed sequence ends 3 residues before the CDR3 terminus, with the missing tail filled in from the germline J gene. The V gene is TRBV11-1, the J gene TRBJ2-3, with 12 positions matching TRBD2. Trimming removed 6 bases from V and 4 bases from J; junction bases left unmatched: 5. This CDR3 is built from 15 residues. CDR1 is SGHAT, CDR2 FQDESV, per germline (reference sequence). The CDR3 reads CASRSSGGAPDTQYF. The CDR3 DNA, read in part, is TGTGCCAGCAGGTCTAGCGGGGGGGCCCCAGATACG.

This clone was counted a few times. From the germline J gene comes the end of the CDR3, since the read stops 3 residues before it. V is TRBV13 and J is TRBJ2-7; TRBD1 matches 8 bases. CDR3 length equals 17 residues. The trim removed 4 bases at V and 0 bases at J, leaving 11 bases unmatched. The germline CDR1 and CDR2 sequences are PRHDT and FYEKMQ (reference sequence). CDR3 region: CASSSSGGEVGSYEQYF. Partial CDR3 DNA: TGTGCCAGCAGCTCCTCAGGGGGCGAAGTGGGCTCCTACGAG.

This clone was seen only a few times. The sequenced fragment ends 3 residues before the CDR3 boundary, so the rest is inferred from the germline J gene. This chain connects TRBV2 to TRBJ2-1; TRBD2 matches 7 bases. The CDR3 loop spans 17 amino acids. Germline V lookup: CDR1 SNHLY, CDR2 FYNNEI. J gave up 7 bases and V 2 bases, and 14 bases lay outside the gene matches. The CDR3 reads CASSEQGWGGSRNEQFF. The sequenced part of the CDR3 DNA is TGTGCCAGCAGTGAACAAGGTTGGGGGGGATCGAGGAATGAG.

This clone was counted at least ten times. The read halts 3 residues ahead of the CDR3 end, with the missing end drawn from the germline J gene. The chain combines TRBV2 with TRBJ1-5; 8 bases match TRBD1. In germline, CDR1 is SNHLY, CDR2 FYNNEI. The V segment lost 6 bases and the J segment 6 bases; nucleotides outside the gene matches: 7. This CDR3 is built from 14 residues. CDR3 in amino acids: CASRGDRSFQPQHF. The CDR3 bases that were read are TGTGCCAGCAGAGGGGACAGGAGTTTTCAGCCC.

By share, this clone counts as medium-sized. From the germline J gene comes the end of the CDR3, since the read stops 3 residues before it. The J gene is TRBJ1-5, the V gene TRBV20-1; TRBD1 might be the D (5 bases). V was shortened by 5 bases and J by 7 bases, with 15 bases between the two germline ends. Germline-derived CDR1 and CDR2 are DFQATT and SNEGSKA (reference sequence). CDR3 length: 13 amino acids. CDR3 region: CSAPAGSGQPQHF. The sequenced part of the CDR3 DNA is TGCAGTGCTCCGGCAGGGAGCGGGCAGCCC.

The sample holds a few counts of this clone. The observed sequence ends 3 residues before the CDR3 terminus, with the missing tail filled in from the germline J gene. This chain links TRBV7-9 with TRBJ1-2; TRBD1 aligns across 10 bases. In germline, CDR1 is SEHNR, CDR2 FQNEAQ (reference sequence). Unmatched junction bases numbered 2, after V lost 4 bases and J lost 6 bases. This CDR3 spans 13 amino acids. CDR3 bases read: TGTGCCAGCAGCTCGGACAGGGGGGATGGC. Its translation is CASSSDRGDG. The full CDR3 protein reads CASSSDRGDGYTF.

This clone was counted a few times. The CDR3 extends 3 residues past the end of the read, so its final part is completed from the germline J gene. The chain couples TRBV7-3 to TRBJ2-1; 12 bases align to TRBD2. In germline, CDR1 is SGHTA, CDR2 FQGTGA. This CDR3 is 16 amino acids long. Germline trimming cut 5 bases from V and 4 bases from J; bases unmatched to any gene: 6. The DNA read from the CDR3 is TGTGCCAGCAGCCCCGGACTAGCGGGGCGATACAATGAG. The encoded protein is CASSPGLAGRYNE. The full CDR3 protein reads CASSPGLAGRYNEQFF.

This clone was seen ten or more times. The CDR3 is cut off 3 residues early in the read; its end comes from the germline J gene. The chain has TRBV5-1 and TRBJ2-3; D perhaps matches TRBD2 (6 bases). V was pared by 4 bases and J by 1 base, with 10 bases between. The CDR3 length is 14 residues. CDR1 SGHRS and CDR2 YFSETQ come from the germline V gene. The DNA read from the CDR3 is TGCGCCAGCAGCCCGGGGGTTGGCACAGATACG. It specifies CASSPGVGTDT. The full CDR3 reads CASSPGVGTDTQYF.

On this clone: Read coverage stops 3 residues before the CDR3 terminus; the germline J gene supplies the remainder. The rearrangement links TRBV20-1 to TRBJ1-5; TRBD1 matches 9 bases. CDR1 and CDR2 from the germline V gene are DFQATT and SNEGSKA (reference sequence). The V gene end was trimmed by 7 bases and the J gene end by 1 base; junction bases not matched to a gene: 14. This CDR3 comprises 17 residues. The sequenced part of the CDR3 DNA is TGCAGTGGCCGCTCGGGCCCGGGACAGGGAAGCAATCAGCCC. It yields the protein CSGRSGPGQGSNQP. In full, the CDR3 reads CSGRSGPGQGSNQPQHF.

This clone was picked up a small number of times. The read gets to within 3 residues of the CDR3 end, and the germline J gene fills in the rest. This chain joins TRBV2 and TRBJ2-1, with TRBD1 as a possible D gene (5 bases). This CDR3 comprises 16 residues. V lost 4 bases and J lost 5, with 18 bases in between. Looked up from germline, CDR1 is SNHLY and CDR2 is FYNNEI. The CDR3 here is CASSASQGKADNEQFF. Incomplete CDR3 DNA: TGTGCCAGCAGTGCCTCTCAGGGCAAGGCGGACAATGAG.

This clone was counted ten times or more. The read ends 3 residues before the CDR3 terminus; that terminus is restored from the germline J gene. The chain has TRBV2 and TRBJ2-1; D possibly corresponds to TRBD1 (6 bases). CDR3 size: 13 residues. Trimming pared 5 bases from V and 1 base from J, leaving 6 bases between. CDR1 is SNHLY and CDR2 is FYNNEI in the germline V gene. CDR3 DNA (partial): TGTGCCAGCAGTCAGGGGTCCTACAATGAG. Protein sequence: CASSQGSYNE. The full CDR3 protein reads CASSQGSYNEQFF.

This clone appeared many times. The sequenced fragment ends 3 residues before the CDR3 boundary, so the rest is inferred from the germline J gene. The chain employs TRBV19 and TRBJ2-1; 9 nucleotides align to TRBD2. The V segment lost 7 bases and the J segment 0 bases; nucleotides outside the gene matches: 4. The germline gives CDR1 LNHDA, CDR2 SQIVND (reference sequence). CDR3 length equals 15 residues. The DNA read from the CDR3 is TGTGCCAGTAAGCGGGGGGCTTCCTCCTACAATGAG. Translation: CASKRGASSYNE. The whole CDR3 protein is CASKRGASSYNEQFF.

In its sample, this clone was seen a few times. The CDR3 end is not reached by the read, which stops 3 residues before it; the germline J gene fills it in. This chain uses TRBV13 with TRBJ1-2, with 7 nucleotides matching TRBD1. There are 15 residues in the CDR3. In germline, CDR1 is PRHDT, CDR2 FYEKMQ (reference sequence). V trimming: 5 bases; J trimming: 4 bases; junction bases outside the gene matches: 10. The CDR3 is CASSPRAGGLYGYTF. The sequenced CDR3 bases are TGTGCCAGCAGCCCGCGGGCAGGGGGGCTCTATGGC.

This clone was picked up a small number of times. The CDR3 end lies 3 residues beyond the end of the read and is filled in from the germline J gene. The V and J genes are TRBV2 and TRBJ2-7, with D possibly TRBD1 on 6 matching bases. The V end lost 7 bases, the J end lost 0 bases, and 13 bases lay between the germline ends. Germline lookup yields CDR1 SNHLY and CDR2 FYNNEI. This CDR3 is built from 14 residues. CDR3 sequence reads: CASTIGQNSYEQYF. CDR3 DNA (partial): TGTGCCAGCACCATTGGACAGAACTCCTACGAG.

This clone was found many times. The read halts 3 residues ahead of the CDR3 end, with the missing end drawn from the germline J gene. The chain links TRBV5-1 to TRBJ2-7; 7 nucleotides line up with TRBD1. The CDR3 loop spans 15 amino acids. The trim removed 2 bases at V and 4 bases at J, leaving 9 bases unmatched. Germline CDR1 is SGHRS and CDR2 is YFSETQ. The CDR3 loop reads CASSFSPGQNYEQYF. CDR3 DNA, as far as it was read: TGCGCCAGCAGCTTTTCCCCGGGACAGAATTACGAG.

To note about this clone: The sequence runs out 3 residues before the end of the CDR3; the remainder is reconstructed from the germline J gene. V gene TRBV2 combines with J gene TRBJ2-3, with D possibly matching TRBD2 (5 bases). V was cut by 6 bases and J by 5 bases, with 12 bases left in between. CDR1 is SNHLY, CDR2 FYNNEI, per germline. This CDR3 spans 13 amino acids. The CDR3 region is CASRRFGEDTQYF. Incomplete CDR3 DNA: TGTGCCAGCAGAAGGTTCGGGGAAGATACG.

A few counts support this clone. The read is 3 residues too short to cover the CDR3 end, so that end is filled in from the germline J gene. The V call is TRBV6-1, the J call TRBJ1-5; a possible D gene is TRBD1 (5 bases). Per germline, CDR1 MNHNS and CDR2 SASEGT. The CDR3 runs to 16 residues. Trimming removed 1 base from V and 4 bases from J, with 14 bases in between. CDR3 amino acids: CASSEGRGLRNQPQHF. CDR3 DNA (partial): TGTGCCAGCAGTGAAGGGAGGGGATTGAGGAATCAGCCC.

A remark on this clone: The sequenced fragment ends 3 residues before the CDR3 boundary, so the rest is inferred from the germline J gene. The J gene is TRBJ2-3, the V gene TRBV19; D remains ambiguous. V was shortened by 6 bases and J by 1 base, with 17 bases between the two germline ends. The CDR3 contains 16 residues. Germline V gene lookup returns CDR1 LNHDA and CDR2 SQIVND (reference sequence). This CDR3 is CASRNPEFPGTDTQYF. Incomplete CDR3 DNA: TGTGCCAGTAGGAATCCAGAATTTCCTGGCACAGATACG.

The CDR3 bases that were read are TGTGCCAGCAGCTTAGTTGGGCCCACTAATGAAAAA. Its protein is CASSLVGPTNEK. The whole CDR3 sequence is CASSLVGPTNEKLFF. The J gene is TRBJ1-4, the V gene TRBV7-9; no clear D. The read ends 3 residues before the CDR3 terminus; that terminus is restored from the germline J gene. Trimming took 1 base from V and 2 from J, leaving 8 bases between them. Germline loops: CDR1 SEHNR, CDR2 FQNEAQ (reference sequence). The length of the CDR3 is 15 residues. The complete variable domain, with remaining parts taken from reference TRBV7-9 and TRBJ1-4, reads DTGVSQNPRHKITKRGQNVTFRCDPISEHNRLYWYRQTLGQGPEFLTYFQNEAQLEKSRLLSDRFSAERPKGSFSTLEIQRTEQGDSAMYLCASSLVGPTNEKLFFGSGTQLSVL.

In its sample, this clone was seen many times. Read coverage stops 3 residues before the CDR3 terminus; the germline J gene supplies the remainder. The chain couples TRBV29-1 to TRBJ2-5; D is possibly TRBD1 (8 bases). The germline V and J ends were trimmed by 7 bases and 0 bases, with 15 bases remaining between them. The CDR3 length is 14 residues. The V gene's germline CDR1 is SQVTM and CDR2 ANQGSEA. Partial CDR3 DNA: TGCAGCGGAGGACAGGGAGGGTACCAAGAGACC. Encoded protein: CSGGQGGYQET. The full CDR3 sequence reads CSGGQGGYQETQYF.

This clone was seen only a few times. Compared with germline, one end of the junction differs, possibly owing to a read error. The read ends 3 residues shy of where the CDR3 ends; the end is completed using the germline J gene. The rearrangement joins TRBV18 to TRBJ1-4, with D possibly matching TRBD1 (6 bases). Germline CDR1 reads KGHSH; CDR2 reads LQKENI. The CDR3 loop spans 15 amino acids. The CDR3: CASSLSGTTKEKLFF. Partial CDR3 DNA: TGTGCCAGCTCACTCTCGGGGACAACTAAGGAAAAA.